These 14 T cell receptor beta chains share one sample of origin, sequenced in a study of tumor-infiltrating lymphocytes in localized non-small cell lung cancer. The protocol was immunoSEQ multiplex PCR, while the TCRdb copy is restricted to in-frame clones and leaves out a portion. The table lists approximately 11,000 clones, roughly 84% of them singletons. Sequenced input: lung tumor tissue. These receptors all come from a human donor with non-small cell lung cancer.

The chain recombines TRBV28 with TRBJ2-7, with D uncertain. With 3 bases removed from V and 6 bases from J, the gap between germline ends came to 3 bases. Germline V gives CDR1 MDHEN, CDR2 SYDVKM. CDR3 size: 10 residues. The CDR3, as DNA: TGTGCCAGCAGTTTGGGCGAGCAGTACTTC. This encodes CASSLGEQYF.

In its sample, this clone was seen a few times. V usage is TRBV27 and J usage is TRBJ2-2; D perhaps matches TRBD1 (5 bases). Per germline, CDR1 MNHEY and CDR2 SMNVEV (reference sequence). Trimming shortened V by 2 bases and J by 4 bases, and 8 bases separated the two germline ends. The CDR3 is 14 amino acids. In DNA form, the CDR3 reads TGTGCCAGCAGTTTAAATCAGGGCACCGGGGAGCTGTTTTTT. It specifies CASSLNQGTGELFF.

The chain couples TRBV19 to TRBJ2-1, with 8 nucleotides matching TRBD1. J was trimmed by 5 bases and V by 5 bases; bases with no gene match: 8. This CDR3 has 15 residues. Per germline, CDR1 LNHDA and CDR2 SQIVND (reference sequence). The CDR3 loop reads CASSATGGRDNEQFF. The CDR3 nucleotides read TGTGCCAGTAGTGCTACAGGGGGTAGGGACAATGAGCAGTTCTTC.

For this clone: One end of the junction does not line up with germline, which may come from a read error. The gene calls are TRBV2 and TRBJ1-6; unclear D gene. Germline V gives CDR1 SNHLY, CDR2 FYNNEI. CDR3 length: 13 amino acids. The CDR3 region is CASSGDYNSPLPF. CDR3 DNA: TGTGCCAGCAGTGGTGACTATAATTCACCCCTCCCCTTT.

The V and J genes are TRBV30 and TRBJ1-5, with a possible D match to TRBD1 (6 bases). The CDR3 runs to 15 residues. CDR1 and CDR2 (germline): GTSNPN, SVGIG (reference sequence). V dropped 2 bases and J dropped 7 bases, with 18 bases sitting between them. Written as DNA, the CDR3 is TGTGCCTGGAGTATCCGGGCAGGGGTAGACCAGCCCCAGCATTTT. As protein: CAWSIRAGVDQPQHF.

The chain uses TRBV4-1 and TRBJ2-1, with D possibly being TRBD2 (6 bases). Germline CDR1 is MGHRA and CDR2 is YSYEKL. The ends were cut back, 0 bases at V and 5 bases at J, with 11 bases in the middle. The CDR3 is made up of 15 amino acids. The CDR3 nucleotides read TGCGCCAGCAGCCAAGAGGGCGGCGGGAACAATGAGCAGTTCTTC. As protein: CASSQEGGGNNEQFF.

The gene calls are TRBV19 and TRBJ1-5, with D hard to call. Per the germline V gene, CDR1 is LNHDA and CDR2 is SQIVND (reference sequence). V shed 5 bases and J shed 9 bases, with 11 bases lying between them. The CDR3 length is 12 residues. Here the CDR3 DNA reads TGTGCCAGTAGTGCCTTGGGTGCGCCCCAGCATTTT. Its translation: CASSALGAPQHF.

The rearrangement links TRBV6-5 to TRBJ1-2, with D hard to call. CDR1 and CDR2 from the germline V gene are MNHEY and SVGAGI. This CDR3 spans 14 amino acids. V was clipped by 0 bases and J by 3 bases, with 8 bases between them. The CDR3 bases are TGTGCCAGCAGTTACTCGAACAGTTACTATGGCTACACCTTC. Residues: CASSYSNSYYGYTF.

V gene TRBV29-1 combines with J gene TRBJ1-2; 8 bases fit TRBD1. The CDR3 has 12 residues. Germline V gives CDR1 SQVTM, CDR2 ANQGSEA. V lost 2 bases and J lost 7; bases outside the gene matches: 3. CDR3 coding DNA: TGCAGCGTTGAACAGGGGGCCGGTGGCTACACCTTC. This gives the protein CSVEQGAGGYTF.

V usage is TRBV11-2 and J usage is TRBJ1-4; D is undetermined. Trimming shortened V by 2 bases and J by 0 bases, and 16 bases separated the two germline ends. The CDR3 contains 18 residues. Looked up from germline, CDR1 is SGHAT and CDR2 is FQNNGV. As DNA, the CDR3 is TGTGCCAGCAGCTTAAGGTGGGTCGCGGTGGCAACTAATGAAAAACTGTTTTTT. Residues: CASSLRWVAVATNEKLFF.

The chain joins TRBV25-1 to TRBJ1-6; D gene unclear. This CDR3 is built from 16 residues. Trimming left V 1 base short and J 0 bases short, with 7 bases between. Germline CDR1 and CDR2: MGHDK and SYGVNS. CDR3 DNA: TGTGCCAGCAGTGAATTCAAAAGCTCCTATAATTCACCCCTCCACTTT. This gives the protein CASSEFKSSYNSPLHF.

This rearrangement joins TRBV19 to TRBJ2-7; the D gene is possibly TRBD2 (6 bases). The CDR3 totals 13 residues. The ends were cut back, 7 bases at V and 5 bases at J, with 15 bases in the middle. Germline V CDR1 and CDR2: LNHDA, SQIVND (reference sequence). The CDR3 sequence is CASTPFGSHEQYF. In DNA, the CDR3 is TGTGCCAGTACCCCTTTCGGGAGCCACGAGCAGTACTTC.

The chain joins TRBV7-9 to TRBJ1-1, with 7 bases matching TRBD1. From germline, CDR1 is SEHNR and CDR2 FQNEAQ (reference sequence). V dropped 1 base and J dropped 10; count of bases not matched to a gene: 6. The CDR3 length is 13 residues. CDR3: CASSLGTGEAAFF. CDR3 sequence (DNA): TGTGCCAGCAGCTTAGGAACAGGGGAGGCAGCTTTCTTT.

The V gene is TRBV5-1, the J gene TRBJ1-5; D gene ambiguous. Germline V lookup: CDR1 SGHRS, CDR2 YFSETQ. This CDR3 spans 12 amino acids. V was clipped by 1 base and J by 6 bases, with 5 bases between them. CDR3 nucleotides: TGCGCCAGCAGCTTGTCGGGTCAGCCCCAGCATTTT. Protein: CASSLSGQPQHF.